Listed below are T cell receptor beta chains from one sample, sequenced in a study of early T cells in non-severe SARS-CoV-2 infection. Using its own MiXCR run on the 5' RACE reads, TCRdb lists one record per CDR3 protein. The sample lists 45,000 to 55,000 distinct CDR3 sequences, around a tenth occurring once. The sequenced sample consisted of whole blood. These receptors originate from an adult who was a healthcare worker with PCR-confirmed SARS-CoV-2 infection or an uninfected control (not recorded which). CDR3s include the opening cysteine and the closing phenylalanine or tryptophan. The order of the fields is J gene, V gene, clone size, D gene, CDR3 length, CDR3 DNA, CDR3 protein. A D gene is named only where the DNA matches it firmly. For some rows the clone size is stated as once, few or many, or as a class when expanded; others skip it.

TRBJ2-3 | TRBV2 | many | - | 14 | TGTGCCAGCAGTGAGGGTTCCGCAGGAGATACGCAGTATTTT | CASSEGSAGDTQYF
TRBJ1-1 | TRBV6-5 | - | - | 15 | TGTGCCAGCAGTTACGGATCGGTGGGGAACACTGAAGCTTTCTTT | CASSYGSVGNTEAFF
TRBJ1-1 | TRBV28 | many | TRBD1 | 13 | TGTGCCAGCAGTTTATCGGGACAGGGAGAAGCTTTCTTT | CASSLSGQGEAFF
TRBJ1-2 | TRBV19 | many | - | 14 | TGTGCCAGTAGGACGCCGAAAGCTAACTATGGCTACACCTTC | CASRTPKANYGYTF
TRBJ1-2 | TRBV27 | many | - | 14 | TGTGCCAGCAGTTTAGGGGCAGGGATCTATGGCTACACCTTC | CASSLGAGIYGYTF
TRBJ1-3 | TRBV11-2 | few | TRBD1 | 19 | TGTGCCAGCAGCTCTCCCCAAATACGAGGACAGGAGGATGGAAACACCATATATTTT | CASSSPQIRGQEDGNTIYF
TRBJ1-5 | TRBV6-1 | many | - | 12 | TGTGCCACAGAGGGTTACAATCAGCCCCAGCATTTT | CATEGYNQPQHF
TRBJ1-5 | TRBV5-1 | few | - | 15 | TGCGCCAGCAGCCCTGACACAGCCTTAAATCAGCCCCAGCATTTT | CASSPDTALNQPQHF
TRBJ2-7 | TRBV3-1 | many | - | 12 | TGTGCCAGCAGCCGAGGGAAGGGAGAGCAGTACTTC | CASSRGKGEQYF
TRBJ1-5 | TRBV5-6 | - | - | 16 | TGTGCCAGCAGCTTGAAGGGGAGCTATAGCAATCAGCCCCAGCATTTT | CASSLKGSYSNQPQHF
TRBJ2-5 | TRBV3-1 | - | - | 12 | TGTGCCAGCACCTTTGTGGGGGAGACCCAGTACTTC | CASTFVGETQYF
TRBJ2-6 | TRBV9 | - | - | 17 | TGTGCCAGCAGCGTAGGTACCGGGGTATCTGGGGCCAACGTCCTGACTTTC | CASSVGTGVSGANVLTF
TRBJ2-6 | TRBV7-8 | - | - | 17 | TGTGCCAGCAGCTTAGCCTGGCGGGCGTACGGGGCCAACGTCCTGACTTTC | CASSLAWRAYGANVLTF
TRBJ2-3 | TRBV2 | - | - | 14 | TGTGCCAGCAGTGAACAGGCGACCACAGATACGCAGTATTTT | CASSEQATTDTQYF
TRBJ1-3 | TRBV2 | - | TRBD1 | 18 | TGTGCCAGCATTGAGGGCGATTGGCAGGGGGAGTCTGGAAACACCATATATTTT | CASIEGDWQGESGNTIYF
TRBJ2-2 | TRBV11-2 | many | TRBD2 | 17 | TGTGCCAGCAGCCCCCAAATAGCGGGGGGCTTGATCGGGGAGCTGTTTTTT | CASSPQIAGGLIGELFF
TRBJ1-2 | TRBV6-6 | many | TRBD1 | 15 | TGTGCCAGCAGTTACGGACAGGAACCTATCTATGGCTACACCTTC | CASSYGQEPIYGYTF
TRBJ2-1 | TRBV5-4 | - | TRBD2 | 16 | TGTGCCAGCAGCTTGTGGCGACTAGCGGAATCCAATGAGCAGTTCTTC | CASSLWRLAESNEQFF
TRBJ2-3 | TRBV20-1 | - | - | 18 | TGCAGTGCTGGGGGTCTTGACGGGGGAGTGAGCAGCACAGATACGCAGTATTTT | CSAGGLDGGVSSTDTQYF
TRBJ2-7 | TRBV7-9 | many | - | 14 | TGTGCCAGCAGCCCCACGACGGTTACCTACGAGCAGTACTTC | CASSPTTVTYEQYF
TRBJ2-7 | TRBV29-1 | few | TRBD2 | 14 | TGCAGCGTTGTGAGGCTAGCGGGGAACCACGAGCAGTACTTC | CSVVRLAGNHEQYF
TRBJ1-4 | TRBV5-1 | - | - | 14 | TGCGCCAGCAGCTTCGAGGGAAGGGGTGAAAAACTGTTTTTT | CASSFEGRGEKLFF
TRBJ2-7 | TRBV6-2/TRBV6-3 | - | - | 11 | TGTGCCAGCAGTTACTCCAACGAGCAGTACTTC | CASSYSNEQYF
TRBJ1-2 | TRBV28 | many | - | 14 | TGTGCCAGCAGGGAGGGTTCCCATAACTATGGCTACACCTTC | CASREGSHNYGYTF
TRBJ2-6 | TRBV7-8 | few | TRBD1 | 16 | TGTGCCAGCGGGGACAGCCAACACTCTGGGGCCAACGTCCTGACTTTC | CASGDSQHSGANVLTF
TRBJ2-7 | TRBV7-8 | - | TRBD1 | 15 | TGTGCCAGCAGCTTAATCATGGACAGGGCGTACGAGCAGTACTTC | CASSLIMDRAYEQYF
TRBJ2-5 | TRBV20-1 | - | - | 13 | TGCAGTGCTAGAGATACCGGGGCTGAGACCCAGTACTTC | CSARDTGAETQYF
TRBJ2-1 | TRBV20-1 | few | - | 14 | TGCAGTGCTAGCTTGGGCGCCGGGGCGTATGAGCAGTTCTTC | CSASLGAGAYEQFF
TRBJ1-5 | TRBV6-2/TRBV6-3 | many | TRBD1 | 18 | TGTGCCAGCAGTTACGAAGGACAGGGGCCTACCATCAATCAGCCCCAGCATTTT | CASSYEGQGPTINQPQHF
TRBJ1-2 | TRBV5-4 | - | - | 15 | TGTGCCAGCAGCTTCGGGCTAGGGGGTAACTATGGCTACACCTTC | CASSFGLGGNYGYTF
TRBJ1-1 | TRBV18 | many | - | 15 | TGTGCCAGCTCACCGCCCGGGGGGCTTAGGTCTGAAGCTTTCTTT | CASSPPGGLRSEAFF
TRBJ1-5 | TRBV3-1 | many | - | 14 | TGTGCCAGCAGCCAAGAAAGGGGCAGGCAGCCCCAGCATTTT | CASSQERGRQPQHF
TRBJ2-2 | TRBV24-1 | - | - | 15 | TGTGCCACCAGTGATTCCAAATTAGACACCGGGGAGCTGTTTTTT | CATSDSKLDTGELFF
TRBJ2-1 | TRBV5-1 | - | TRBD2 | 17 | TGCGCCAGCAGCTCGACTAGCGGGTCTATCTCCTACAATGAGCAGTTCTTC | CASSSTSGSISYNEQFF
TRBJ2-3 | TRBV13 | few | - | 12 | TGTGCCAGCAGCTCGACATCTGATACGCAGTATTTT | CASSSTSDTQYF
TRBJ2-5 | TRBV6-5 | few | TRBD1 | 14 | TGTGCCAGCAGTCAACGACAGGGTCAAGAGACCCAGTACTTC | CASSQRQGQETQYF
TRBJ2-5 | TRBV11-2 | few | - | 16 | TGTGCCAGCAGCTTAAAAGGTACAGGGAGGCAAGAGACCCAGTACTTC | CASSLKGTGRQETQYF
TRBJ2-2 | TRBV20-1 | few | - | 17 | TGCAGTGCTACCCGGTTGGGGGGGGCCGCGAACACCGGGGAGCTGTTTTTT | CSATRLGGAANTGELFF
TRBJ2-7 | TRBV10-2 | - | TRBD2 | 13 | TGCGCCAGCAGGATTGGACTAGCCTACGAGCAGTACTTC | CASRIGLAYEQYF
TRBJ2-7 | TRBV10-3 | few | - | 15 | TGTGCCATCAGTGAGTCAGGGGGAGTCTCCTACGAGCAGTACTTC | CAISESGGVSYEQYF
TRBJ1-5 | TRBV3-1 | - | TRBD1 | 15 | TGTGCCAGCAGCCCGGGGACAGGGGCTGTTCAGCCCCAGCATTTT | CASSPGTGAVQPQHF
TRBJ2-2 | TRBV7-8 | many | - | 14 | TGTGCCAGCAGCTTGGGGTCGGTAACCGGGGAGCTGTTTTTT | CASSLGSVTGELFF
TRBJ2-7 | TRBV19 | many | TRBD1 | 15 | TGTGCCAGTAGCCTCGGAGGACAGGGGGGCTACGAGCAGTACTTC | CASSLGGQGGYEQYF
TRBJ1-4 | TRBV5-1 | few | - | 15 | TGCGCCAGCAGCTATACAGCTCCAACTAATGAAAAACTGTTTTTT | CASSYTAPTNEKLFF
TRBJ2-5 | TRBV7-6 | many | - | 10 | TGTGCCAGCAGCGTGGAGACCCAGTACTTC | CASSVETQYF
TRBJ2-3 | TRBV24-1 | few | TRBD2 | 13 | TGTGCCACCAGCGGGGGGAACACAGATACGCAGTATTTT | CATSGGNTDTQYF
TRBJ2-2 | TRBV13 | few | - | 13 | TGTGCCTCCAGCGTTGGGGCTAGCGGGGAGCTGTTTTTT | CASSVGASGELFF
TRBJ2-3 | TRBV6-1 | few | - | 15 | TGTGCCAGCCGTATTAGAGGGGGGGCCGCAGATACGCAGTATTTT | CASRIRGGAADTQYF
TRBJ2-1 | TRBV10-3 | many | - | 14 | TGTGCCATCAGCGGGACTGATTCCTACAATGAGCAGTTCTTC | CAISGTDSYNEQFF
TRBJ2-7 | TRBV7-6 | few | - | 14 | TGTGCCAGCAGCCCCCTGGGGGGGCTCTACGAGCAGTACTTC | CASSPLGGLYEQYF
TRBJ2-1 | TRBV10-1 | many | - | 16 | TGCGCCAGCAGTGACTCCGGCTCGCCGTCCTACAATGAGCAGTTCTTC | CASSDSGSPSYNEQFF
TRBJ1-1 | TRBV14 | - | - | 14 | TGTGCCAGCAGCCAATCGGCAGGGTACACTGAAGCTTTCTTT | CASSQSAGYTEAFF